The clone carrying this TCR beta chain was counted a single time. The antigen remains unidentified. Sequencing used immunoSEQ multiplex PCR; TCRdb keeps in-frame clones, though not all of them. The sample has roughly 150,000 clones; about 90% are singletons. This sample stems from a study of T cell responses to AZD1222 COVID-19 vaccine. Study-level findings and limits: The donors showed a predominance of white British ancestry and of females, with possible underestimation of clonal diversity.

Germline V gene lookup returns CDR1 SGHDT and CDR2 YYEEEE. J was trimmed by 5 bases and V by 4 bases; bases with no gene match: 6. The CDR3 runs 15 residues. The sequence was collected from an adult who received the AZD1222 COVID-19 vaccine. The chain is built from TRBV5-6 and TRBJ1-6; the match to TRBD1 covers 7 bases. The sequenced sample was peripheral blood, obtained 28 days after the second AZD1222 dose. CDR3 in amino acids: CASSLGQLHNSPLHF. DNA of the CDR3: TGTGCCAGCAGCCTGGGACAGCTCCATAATTCACCCCTCCACTTT. Complete variable domain (other parts from reference TRBV5-6 and TRBJ1-6): DAGVTQSPTHLIKTRGQQVTLRCSPKSGHDTVSWYQQALGQGPQFIFQYYEEEERQRGNFPDRFSGHQFPNYSSELNVNALLLGDSALYLCASSLGQLHNSPLHFGNGTRLTVT.